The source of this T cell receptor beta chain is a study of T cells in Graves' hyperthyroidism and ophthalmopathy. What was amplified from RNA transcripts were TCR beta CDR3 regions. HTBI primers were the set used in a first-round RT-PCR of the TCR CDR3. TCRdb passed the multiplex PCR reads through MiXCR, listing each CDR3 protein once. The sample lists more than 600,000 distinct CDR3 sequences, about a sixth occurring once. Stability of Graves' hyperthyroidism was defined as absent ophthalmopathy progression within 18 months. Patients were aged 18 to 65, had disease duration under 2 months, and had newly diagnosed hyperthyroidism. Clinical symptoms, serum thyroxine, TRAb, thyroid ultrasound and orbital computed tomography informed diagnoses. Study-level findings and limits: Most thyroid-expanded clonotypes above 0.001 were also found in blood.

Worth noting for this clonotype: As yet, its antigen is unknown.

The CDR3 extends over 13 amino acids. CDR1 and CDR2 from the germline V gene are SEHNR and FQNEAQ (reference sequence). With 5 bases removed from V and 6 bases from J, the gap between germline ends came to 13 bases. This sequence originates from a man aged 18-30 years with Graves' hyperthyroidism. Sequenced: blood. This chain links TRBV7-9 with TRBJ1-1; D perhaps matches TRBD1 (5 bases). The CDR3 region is CASSPPGSSEAFF. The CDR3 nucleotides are TGTGCCAGCAGCCCCCCAGGGTCGTCTGAAGCTTTCTTT.